The following is a TCR beta chain sequence with its context. Its antigen is currently unknown. The entry originates in a study of CD8 T cells in Susac syndrome. V dropped 6 bases and J dropped 2 bases, with 14 bases sitting between them. The CDR3 extends over 15 amino acids. Study-level results: It was acknowledged in the study that its TCR sequencing and HLA analysis involved a relatively small number of individuals.

Negative isolation yielded CD8+ and CD4+ T cells; FACS enriched TEMRA cells. RNA, at about 0.5 to 1 ug, was reverse transcribed with random hexamers. It was immunoSEQ multiplex PCR that amplified TCR beta CDR3 across 54 Vbeta and 13 Jbeta. TCRdb ran MiXCR on the immunoSEQ multiplex PCR reads and lists one entry per CDR3 protein. The data contain approximately 220,000 distinct CDR3 sequences, about 94% of them singletons. Sequencing was performed on CD8+ T cells from PBMCs. This TCR was sampled from a human donor with multiple sclerosis. This chain connects TRBV23-1 to TRBJ1-3; D is perhaps TRBD1 (5 bases). TRBV23-1 is reported as an ORF; its role is uncertain. Written as DNA, the CDR3 is TGCGCCAGCAGAAGCAGGGAGGTCACTGGAAACACCATATATTTT. This sequence encodes CASRSREVTGNTIYF.